The sequence of this TCR beta chain was determined in a study of blood T cell repertoires in COVID-19. Study background: Collection of acute and convalescent COVID-19 samples took place in the United States, Italy and Spain. T cells, B-cell-depleted T cells, or PBMCs provided the cDNA or gDNA that served as material.

Germline CDR1 is SGHRS and CDR2 is YFSETQ. V was shortened by 4 bases and J by 8 bases, with 12 bases between the two germline ends. The CDR3 sequence is 12 residues long. How the authors handled the data: Reference gene primer amplification in the assay estimated nucleated cell counts. Sequencing used immunoSEQ multiplex PCR; TCRdb keeps in-frame clones, though not all of them. For V, J and clone size, that table is used; D and trimming come from the DNA. Of 100,000 or so clones in the sample, roughly 89% were seen once. This clonotype was sampled from a human donor with acute or convalescent COVID-19. The donor label of this sample is uncertain. The chain couples TRBV5-1 to TRBJ1-2; tentatively, D is TRBD1 (5 bases). Source material: peripheral blood. CDR3 in amino acids: CASSPDSVGYTF. The CDR3 nucleotides read TGCGCCAGCAGCCCCGACAGTGTCGGCTACACCTTC.